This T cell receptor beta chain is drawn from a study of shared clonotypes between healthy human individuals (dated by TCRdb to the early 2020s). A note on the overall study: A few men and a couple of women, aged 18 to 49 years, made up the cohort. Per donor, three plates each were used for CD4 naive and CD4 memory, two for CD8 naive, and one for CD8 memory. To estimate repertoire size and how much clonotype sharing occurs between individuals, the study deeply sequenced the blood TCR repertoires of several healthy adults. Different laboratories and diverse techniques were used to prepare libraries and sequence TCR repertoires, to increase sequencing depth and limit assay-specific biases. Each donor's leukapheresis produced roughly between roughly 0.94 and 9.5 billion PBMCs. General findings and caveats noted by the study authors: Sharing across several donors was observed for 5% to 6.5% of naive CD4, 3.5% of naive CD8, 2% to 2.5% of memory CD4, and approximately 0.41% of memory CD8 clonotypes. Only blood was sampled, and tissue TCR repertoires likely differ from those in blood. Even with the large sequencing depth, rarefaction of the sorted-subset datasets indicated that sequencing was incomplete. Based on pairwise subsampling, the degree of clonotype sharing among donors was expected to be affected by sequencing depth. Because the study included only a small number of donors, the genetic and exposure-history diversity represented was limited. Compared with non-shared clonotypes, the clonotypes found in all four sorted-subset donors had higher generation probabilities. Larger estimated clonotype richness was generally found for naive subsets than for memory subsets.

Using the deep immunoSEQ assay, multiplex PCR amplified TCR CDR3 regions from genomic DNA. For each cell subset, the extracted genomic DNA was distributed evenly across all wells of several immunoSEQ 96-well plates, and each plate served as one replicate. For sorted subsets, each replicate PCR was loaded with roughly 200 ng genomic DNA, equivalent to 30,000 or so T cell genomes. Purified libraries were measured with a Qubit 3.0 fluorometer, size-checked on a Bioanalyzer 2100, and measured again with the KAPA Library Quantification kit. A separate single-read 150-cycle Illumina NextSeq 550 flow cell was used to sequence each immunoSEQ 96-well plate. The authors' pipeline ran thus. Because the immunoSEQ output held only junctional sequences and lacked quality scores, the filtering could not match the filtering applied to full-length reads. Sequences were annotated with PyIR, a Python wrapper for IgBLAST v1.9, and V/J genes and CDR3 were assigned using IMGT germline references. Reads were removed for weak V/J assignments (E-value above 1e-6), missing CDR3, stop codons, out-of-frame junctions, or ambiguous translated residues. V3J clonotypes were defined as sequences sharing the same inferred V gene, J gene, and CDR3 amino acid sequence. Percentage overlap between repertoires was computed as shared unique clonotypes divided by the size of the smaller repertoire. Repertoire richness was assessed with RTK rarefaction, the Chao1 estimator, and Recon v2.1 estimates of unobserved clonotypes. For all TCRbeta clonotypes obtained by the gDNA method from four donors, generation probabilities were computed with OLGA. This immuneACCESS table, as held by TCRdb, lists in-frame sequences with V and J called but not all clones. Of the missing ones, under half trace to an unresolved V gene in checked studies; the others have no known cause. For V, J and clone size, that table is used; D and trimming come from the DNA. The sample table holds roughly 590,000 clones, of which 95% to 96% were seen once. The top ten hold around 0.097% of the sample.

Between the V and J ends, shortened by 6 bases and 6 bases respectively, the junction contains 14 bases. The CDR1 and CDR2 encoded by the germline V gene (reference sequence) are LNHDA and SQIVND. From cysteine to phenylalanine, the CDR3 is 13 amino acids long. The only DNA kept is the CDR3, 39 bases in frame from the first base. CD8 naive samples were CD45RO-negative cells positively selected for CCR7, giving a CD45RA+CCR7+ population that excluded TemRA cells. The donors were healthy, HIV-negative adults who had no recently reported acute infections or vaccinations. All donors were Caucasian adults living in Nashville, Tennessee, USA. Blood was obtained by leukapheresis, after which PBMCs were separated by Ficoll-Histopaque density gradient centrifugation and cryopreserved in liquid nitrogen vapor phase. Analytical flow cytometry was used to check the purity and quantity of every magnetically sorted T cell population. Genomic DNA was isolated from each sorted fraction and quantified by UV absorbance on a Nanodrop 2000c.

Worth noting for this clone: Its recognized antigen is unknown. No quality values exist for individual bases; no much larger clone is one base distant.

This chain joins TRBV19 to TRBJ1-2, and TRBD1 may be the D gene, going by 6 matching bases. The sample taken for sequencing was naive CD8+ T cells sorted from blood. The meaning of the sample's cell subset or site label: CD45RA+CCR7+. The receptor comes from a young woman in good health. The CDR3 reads CASRGAPKNGYTF. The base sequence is TGTGCCAGTAGGGGGGCCCCGAAGAATGGCTACACCTTC. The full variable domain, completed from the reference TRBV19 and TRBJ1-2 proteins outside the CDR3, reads DGGITQSPKYLFRKEGQNVTLSCEQNLNHDAMYWYRQDPGQGLRLIYYSQIVNDFQKGDIAEGYSVSREKKESFPLTVTSAQKNPTAFYLCASRGAPKNGYTFGSGTRLTVV.